These T cell receptor beta chains were read from a single sample in a study of blood T cell repertoires in COVID-19. The repertoire was sequenced with immunoSEQ multiplex PCR; TCRdb's copy has only in-frame clones and lacks some. The sample holds 200,000 to 300,000 clones, around nine tenths seen once. The source material was peripheral blood. All receptors derive from a man aged 40-55 years who had recovered from COVID-19. Each CDR3 is given with its conserved first and last residue. D genes are given only for firm matches. Clone size is shown for a subset of rows, as once, few, many or a class of expanded clone.

DNA: TGCAGCGTTGCCCAGCGGGGTTTCTACGAGCAGTACTTC; CDR3: CSVAQRGFYEQYF; V: TRBV29-1; size: once; J: TRBJ2-7; D: TRBD2
DNA: TGTGCCAGAACCTCATCCCAGACAGTAACCTATGGCTACACCTTC; CDR3: CARTSSQTVTYGYTF; V: TRBV5-3; size: NA; J: TRBJ1-2; D: NA
DNA: TGTGCCAGCTACCGGGGAGCGGGGACGCAGTATTTT; CDR3: CASYRGAGTQYF; V: TRBV12-3/TRBV12-4; size: NA; J: TRBJ2-3; D: TRBD2
DNA: TGTGCCAGCAGTCGACAGCCCCACTACGAGCAGTACTTC; CDR3: CASSRQPHYEQYF; V: TRBV6-5; size: NA; J: TRBJ2-7; D: NA
DNA: TGTGCCAGTAGTATATCGGGGGTTCCGAACACCGGGGAGCTGTTTTTT; CDR3: CASSISGVPNTGELFF; V: TRBV19; size: NA; J: TRBJ2-2; D: NA
DNA: TGTGCCAGCACCAGTCTTTCTAACTATGGCTACACCTTC; CDR3: CASTSLSNYGYTF; V: TRBV5-6; size: NA; J: TRBJ1-2; D: NA
DNA: TGTGCCAGTAGTATTAAGCGGGGGGGCCCCACAGATACGCAGTATTTT; CDR3: CASSIKRGGPTDTQYF; V: TRBV19; size: NA; J: TRBJ2-3; D: TRBD2
DNA: TGTGCCAGCAGTTACCTAGCGAACACTGAAGCTTTCTTT; CDR3: CASSYLANTEAFF; V: TRBV6-2/TRBV6-3; size: once; J: TRBJ1-1; D: NA
DNA: TGCGCCAGCAGCCGGTCTGCTCAGGGGGCCTACGAGCAGTACTTC; CDR3: CASSRSAQGAYEQYF; V: TRBV4-1; size: NA; J: TRBJ2-7; D: TRBD1
DNA: TGTGCCAGCTCACCAGGACTTTCGGGCACAGATACGCAGTATTTT; CDR3: CASSPGLSGTDTQYF; V: TRBV18; size: once; J: TRBJ2-3; D: NA
DNA: TGTGCCAGCAGCCCGACAGGGGGCCCCAGTCCTTACGAGCAGTACTTC; CDR3: CASSPTGGPSPYEQYF; V: TRBV3-1/TRBV3-2; size: NA; J: TRBJ2-7; D: TRBD1
DNA: TGTGCTAGTGGTTTGTCACAGGGGGCCTACAATGAGCAGTTCTTC; CDR3: CASGLSQGAYNEQFF; V: TRBV12-5; size: once; J: TRBJ2-1; D: TRBD1
DNA: TGTGCCAGCAGCTTACGGGGGGCGGGGGCTCGAAACACCATATATTTT; CDR3: CASSLRGAGARNTIYF; V: TRBV7-2; size: NA; J: TRBJ1-3; D: NA
DNA: TGTGCCAGCAGTACTGGACAGTCGGGACGCACTGAAGCTTTCTTT; CDR3: CASSTGQSGRTEAFF; V: TRBV2; size: NA; J: TRBJ1-1; D: NA
DNA: TGCGCCAGCAGCCCCGCGCGAGATACGCAGTATTTT; CDR3: CASSPARDTQYF; V: TRBV5-1; size: NA; J: TRBJ2-3; D: NA